This passage covers 15 T cell receptor beta chains from one sample sequenced in a study of CD8+ T cells in alopecia areata (dated by TCRdb to the late 2010s). Library generation was performed with the immunoSEQ multiplex PCR assay. To provide template for TCR sequencing, every sample had RNA extracted and reverse transcribed into cDNA. TCRdb took over this immuneACCESS table, retaining in-frame rearrangements with V and J assigned. Such tables are incomplete; in checked studies, under half of the missing clones stem from an unresolved V gene, and the remainder is unexplained. The sample yields 150,000 to 200,000 clones; about 54% were counted once. The ten most abundant clones make up over 4% of the sample. Sequencing was done on a sample of CD4+ T cells sorted from blood. The receptors shown here come from a human donor in good health.

Only a few counts were recorded for this clone. The identical CDR3 is also encoded by other nucleotide sequences in the sample. This chain joins TRBV29-1 and TRBJ2-3, with D unresolved. The V gene's germline CDR1 is SQVTM and CDR2 ANQGSEA. Deletions cut 4 bases from V and 0 bases from J, with 11 bases between. The CDR3 spans 14 residues. In nucleotides, the CDR3 is TGCAGCGTTGGATACAGCCCTAGCACAGATACGCAGTATTTT. Translating it yields CSVGYSPSTDTQYF.

This chain links TRBV25-1 with TRBJ2-7, with TRBD1 identical over 8 bases. Germline V CDR1 and CDR2: MGHDK, SYGVNS. V was pared by 7 bases and J by 5 bases, with 7 bases of the junction left unmatched. The CDR3 is 13 residues long. The CDR3 nucleotides are TGTGCCAGCATTACAGGGGGAGGTGACGAGCAGTACTTC. Amino acid sequence: CASITGGGDEQYF.

A few counts support this clone. The chain combines TRBV2 with TRBJ2-3, with TRBD2 identical over 13 bases. After removal of 5 bases from V and 1 base from J, the junction contained 3 bases not matched to a gene. Germline assignment: CDR1 SNHLY and CDR2 FYNNEI. This CDR3 has 16 residues. The CDR3 nucleotides are TGTGCCAGCAGTACAGGACTAGCGGGAGGCACAGATACGCAGTATTTT. This translates into CASSTGLAGGTDTQYF.

In this sample, this clone turned up once. The chain joins TRBV7-9 to TRBJ2-5; the D gene is possibly TRBD1 (6 bases). V dropped 4 bases and J dropped 1 base, with 16 bases sitting between them. There are 16 residues in the CDR3. Germline CDR1 and CDR2: SEHNR and FQNEAQ (reference sequence). CDR3 nucleotides: TGTGCCAGCAGCTCTACCGGGACATTGGGCCAAGAGACCCAGTACTTC. Translating it yields CASSSTGTLGQETQYF.

This chain uses TRBV7-2 with TRBJ1-1; 9 bases are shared with TRBD1. J lost 5 bases, V lost 5 bases, and 6 bases had no gene match. The CDR3 length is 14 residues. In germline, CDR1 is SGHTA, CDR2 FQGNSA. CDR3: CASSRDRGGTEAFF. CDR3 DNA sequence: TGTGCCAGCAGCCGAGACAGGGGGGGTACTGAAGCTTTCTTT.

This clone was counted only a few times. This chain joins TRBV4-1 and TRBJ2-1; D is tentatively TRBD1 or TRBD2 (5 bases each). The V gene lost 1 base and the J gene lost 5 bases, with 15 bases spanning the gap. This CDR3 contains 16 residues. Germline V lookup: CDR1 MGHRA, CDR2 YSYEKL. The CDR3 DNA follows: TGCGCCAGCAGCCAAGTAGGGACCGTAGCCCACAATGAGCAGTTCTTC. It translates to CASSQVGTVAHNEQFF.

This clone occurred a few times. The chain recombines TRBV29-1 with TRBJ1-5; no reliable D call. The length of the CDR3 is 15 residues. Germline CDR1 and CDR2: SQVTM and ANQGSEA. V lost 4 bases and J lost 4, with 17 bases in between. In nucleotides, the CDR3 is TGCAGCGTTGCCGAAGGGTTTTTGGGGAATCAGCCCCAGCATTTT. Translating gives CSVAEGFLGNQPQHF. Full variable domain (outside the CDR3, taken from reference TRBV29-1 and TRBJ1-5): SAVISQKPSRDICQRGTSLTIQCQVDSQVTMMFWYRQQPGQSLTLIATANQGSEATYESGFVIDKFPISRPNLTFSTLTVSNMSPEDSSIYLCSVAEGFLGNQPQHFGDGTRLSIL.

The chain recombines TRBV20-1 with TRBJ1-2; D is possibly TRBD1 (6 bases). V was clipped by 5 bases and J by 7 bases, with 11 bases between them. This CDR3 comprises 11 residues. Germline CDR1 reads DFQATT; CDR2 reads SNEGSKA (reference sequence). The CDR3 sequence is CSADRSGGYTF. The CDR3 DNA reads TGCAGTGCTGACAGGAGTGGTGGCTACACCTTC.

This clone occurred a few times. The chain is built from TRBV29-1 and TRBJ2-1; either TRBD1 or TRBD2 may supply D (5 bases each). Per the germline V gene, CDR1 is SQVTM and CDR2 is ANQGSEA. V was clipped by 7 bases and J by 4 bases, with 17 bases between them. The CDR3 length is 14 residues. The CDR3 sequence is CSANSGATYNEQFF. CDR3 nucleotide sequence: TGCAGCGCTAACTCCGGGGCGACATACAATGAGCAGTTCTTC.

J is TRBJ2-3 and V is TRBV5-1; D unclear. Deletions cut 0 bases from V and 4 bases from J, with 6 bases between. Germline CDR1 is SGHRS and CDR2 is YFSETQ. There are 13 residues in the CDR3. In nucleotides, the CDR3 is TGCGCCAGCAGCTTGGACTGGGCAGATACGCAGTATTTT. Translation gives CASSLDWADTQYF.

This clone was counted only a few times. CDR3 sequence: CAISESSNEQFF. CDR3 nucleotides: TGTGCCATCAGTGAGTCCAGCAATGAGCAGTTCTTC. The rearrangement uses TRBV10-3 and TRBJ2-1; D is undetermined. The germline V gene has CDR1 ENHRY and CDR2 SYGVKD. There are 12 residues in the CDR3. V was cut by 0 bases and J by 6 bases, with 3 bases left in between.

The gene calls are TRBV29-1 and TRBJ1-2, with 7 bases lining up with TRBD1. CDR1 SQVTM and CDR2 ANQGSEA come from the germline V gene. Germline trimming cut 4 bases from V and 5 bases from J; bases unmatched to any gene: 16. The CDR3 totals 16 residues. The CDR3 DNA reads as TGCAGCGTTGCCGGGGGCGCGACAGGGTCCCCGTATGGCTACACCTTC. This codes for CSVAGGATGSPYGYTF. The full variable domain, its missing parts supplied by reference TRBV29-1 and TRBJ1-2, is SAVISQKPSRDICQRGTSLTIQCQVDSQVTMMFWYRQQPGQSLTLIATANQGSEATYESGFVIDKFPISRPNLTFSTLTVSNMSPEDSSIYLCSVAGGATGSPYGYTFGSGTRLTVV.

The V and J genes are TRBV5-1 and TRBJ2-3, with 8 bases identical to TRBD1. V lost 4 bases, J lost 4 bases, and 8 bases stayed unmatched. Germline V gene data show CDR1 as SGHRS and CDR2 as YFSETQ. The CDR3 totals 15 residues. CDR3 nucleotides: TGCGCCAGCAGCCTCCGGGGACAGGACCCAGATACGCAGTATTTT. Translation gives CASSLRGQDPDTQYF.

This clone was found a few times. Here the CDR3 reads CASSLGRAKNIQYF. The CDR3 coding sequence is TGTGCCAGCAGCTTAGGGCGGGCCAAAAACATTCAGTACTTC. The V gene is TRBV11-2, the J gene TRBJ2-4, with D hard to call. CDR3 length: 14 residues. Germline V gene lookup returns CDR1 SGHAT and CDR2 FQNNGV. V shed 1 base and J shed 1 base, with 5 bases lying between them.

This clone was seen just once. The chain joins TRBV25-1 to TRBJ1-2, with D unclear. Trimming pared 1 base from V and 3 bases from J, leaving 12 bases between. The CDR3 totals 15 residues. Germline V lookup: CDR1 MGHDK, CDR2 SYGVNS. The CDR3 protein is CASSESGLTHYGYTF. Here the CDR3 DNA reads TGTGCCAGCAGTGAATCTGGACTAACCCACTATGGCTACACCTTC.